This TCR beta chain was obtained from a study of cytomegalovirus exposure and HLA in healthy donors. General study results and limits: What TCR beta sequences reportedly achieved was accurate prediction of HLA-A and HLA-B alleles in most subjects. An analysis that came later showed most CMV-associated TCR beta chains appearing HLA-restricted. Previous analysis showed most TCR beta V segments were productive about 87% or about 30% of the time.

As regards this clone: The antigen is unknown.

PCR employed 60 Vbeta and 13 Jbeta primers. Repertoires were generated with immunoSEQ multiplex PCR, while TCRdb's copy carries only in-frame clones and drops some. The top ten clones hold more than 2.5% of a sample with about 140,000 clones, about four fifths of them seen once. The specimen was PBMCs. This clonotype was sampled from a man aged 18-30 years in good health and CMV-seropositive.

In DNA, the CDR3 is TGTGCCAGCAGCCCCATTAATCAGCCCCAGCATTTT. Its protein product is CASSPINQPQHF. This chain links TRBV6-6 with TRBJ1-5; no clear D. In germline, CDR1 is MNHNY, CDR2 SVGAGI (reference sequence). This CDR3 has 12 amino acids. V was pared by 6 bases and J by 4 bases, with 7 bases between.